A single sample gave rise to the 29 T cell receptor beta chains below, sequenced in a study of blood T cell repertoires in COVID-19. Generated by immunoSEQ multiplex PCR, the TCRdb table keeps only in-frame clones and is missing some. Seen here are more than 95,000 clones, around nine tenths observed once, and the top ten hold approximately 5.1%. Sequencing was done on a sample of peripheral blood. The receptor source for this set is a human donor in a cohort sampled during active COVID-19.

The J gene is TRBJ1-5, the V gene TRBV19, with TRBD1 matching 7 bases. CDR1 is LNHDA and CDR2 is SQIVND in the germline V gene (reference sequence). The CDR3 has 15 residues. V lost 4 bases and J lost 2; bases outside the gene matches: 5. The CDR3 spells CASSTKTGGNQPQHF. Written as DNA, the CDR3 is TGTGCCAGTAGTACAAAAACAGGGGGCAATCAGCCCCAGCATTTT.

V is TRBV6-6 and J is TRBJ2-7, with D possibly matching TRBD1 (5 bases). CDR3 length: 14 amino acids. In germline, CDR1 is MNHNY, CDR2 SVGAGI (reference sequence). Trimming took 0 bases from V and 2 from J, leaving 8 bases between them. CDR3 nucleotide sequence: TGTGCCAGCAGTTACTCGGGCAGGGCCTACGAGCAGTACTTC. It is translated as CASSYSGRAYEQYF.

The chain combines TRBV28 with TRBJ1-3, with D unclear. Germline CDR1 MDHEN, CDR2 SYDVKM. The germline V and J ends were trimmed by 0 bases and 0 bases, with 9 bases remaining between them. CDR3 length: 16 residues. The CDR3 here is CASSLWAGLSGNTIYF. CDR3 in DNA: TGTGCCAGCAGTTTATGGGCAGGCCTCTCTGGAAACACCATATATTTT. Full variable domain (missing parts from reference TRBV28 and TRBJ1-3): DVKVTQSSRYLVKRTGEKVFLECVQDMDHENMFWYRQDPGLGLRLIYFSYDVKMKEKGDIPEGYSVSREKKERFSLILESASTNQTSMYLCASSLWAGLSGNTIYFGEGSWLTVV.

The chain is built from TRBV7-2 and TRBJ1-2; 9 bases map to TRBD1. The CDR3 length is 16 residues. Trimming removed 2 bases from V and 0 bases from J; junction bases left unmatched: 4. Germline V gives CDR1 SGHTA, CDR2 FQGNSA. The CDR3 protein is CASSLRTGEANYGYTF. CDR3 nucleotide sequence: TGTGCCAGCAGCTTACGGACAGGGGAAGCTAACTATGGCTACACCTTC.

The J gene is TRBJ2-7, the V gene TRBV7-9; 8 bases agree with TRBD1. This CDR3 has 15 residues. Per germline, CDR1 SEHNR and CDR2 FQNEAQ (reference sequence). After removal of 10 bases from V and 6 bases from J, the junction contained 17 bases not matched to a gene. The CDR3 bases are TGTGCCACAGAAAATTCAGGGGGCGCCGCTTCCGAGCAGTACTTC. Protein sequence: CATENSGGAASEQYF.

The chain employs TRBV7-9 and TRBJ2-7; D might be TRBD2 (5 bases). The germline gives CDR1 SEHNR, CDR2 FQNEAQ (reference sequence). Trimming removed 6 bases at V and 0 bases at J, with 15 bases between. CDR3 length equals 15 residues. DNA for the CDR3: TGTGCCAGCAGTCCGGGGAATTCACGCTCCTACGAGCAGTACTTC. It translates to CASSPGNSRSYEQYF.

V and J are TRBV7-9 and TRBJ1-1; D gene uncertain. This CDR3 is 12 amino acids long. Germline V gene lookup returns CDR1 SEHNR and CDR2 FQNEAQ (reference sequence). The V end lost 3 bases, the J end lost 4 bases, and 6 bases lay between the germline ends. The CDR3 sequence: CASSFLATEAFF. The DNA for the CDR3 is TGTGCCAGCAGCTTTTTGGCCACTGAAGCTTTCTTT.

The V and J genes are TRBV7-2 and TRBJ1-1; tentatively, D is TRBD1 (5 bases). Germline loops: CDR1 SGHTA, CDR2 FQGNSA. The V and J ends lost 5 bases and 6 bases respectively, with 16 bases between them. This CDR3 comprises 14 residues. CDR3 residues: CASSPRWGGAEAFF. The CDR3, as DNA: TGTGCCAGCAGCCCTAGGTGGGGGGGGGCTGAAGCTTTCTTT.

This sequence joins TRBV11-2 and TRBJ2-3; D might be TRBD2 (6 bases). Trimming took 6 bases from V and 0 from J, leaving 16 bases between them. This CDR3 is built from 16 residues. Germline CDR1 SGHAT, CDR2 FQNNGV. The CDR3: CASSHHRDSSTDTQYF. The CDR3 region has the DNA TGTGCCAGCAGTCATCACCGGGACTCTAGCACAGATACGCAGTATTTT. Full variable domain (missing parts from reference TRBV11-2 and TRBJ2-3): EAGVAQSPRYKIIEKRQSVAFWCNPISGHATLYWYQQILGQGPKLLIQFQNNGVVDDSQLPKDRFSAERLKGVDSTLKIQPAKLEDSAVYLCASSHHRDSSTDTQYFGPGTRLTVL.

The CDR3 loop is CASSTGSGFGETQYF. The CDR3 nucleotides are TGTGCCAGTAGTACAGGATCAGGGTTCGGGGAGACCCAGTACTTC. The chain carries TRBV19 and TRBJ2-5; the D gene is possibly TRBD1 (5 bases). The CDR3 has 15 residues. Trimming took off 4 bases at V and 5 bases at J, with 17 bases between the two ends. Germline V gene sequence: CDR1 LNHDA, CDR2 SQIVND (reference sequence).

The V gene is TRBV11-2, the J gene TRBJ2-7, with 11 bases aligning to TRBD2. Germline V gene lookup returns CDR1 SGHAT and CDR2 FQNNGV. The CDR3 extends over 14 amino acids. V shed 7 bases, J shed 3 bases, and the junction held 5 bases outside the gene matches. The CDR3 loop reads CASNSGRAFYEQYF. The CDR3 DNA sequence: TGTGCCAGCAATAGCGGGAGGGCATTCTACGAGCAGTACTTC.

V is TRBV28 and J is TRBJ1-5; D not certain. Looked up from germline, CDR1 is MDHEN and CDR2 is SYDVKM. V gave up 3 bases and J gave up 5 bases, with 11 bases separating them. The CDR3 length is 14 residues. The CDR3 loop is CASSFLQNDQPQHF. CDR3 nucleotide sequence: TGTGCCAGCAGTTTCCTACAGAACGATCAGCCCCAGCATTTT.

The V call is TRBV9, the J call TRBJ2-1, with D possibly being TRBD2 (6 bases). CDR3 length: 13 amino acids. V dropped 7 bases and J dropped 3 bases, with 11 bases sitting between them. Germline V gene sequence: CDR1 SGDLS, CDR2 YYNGEE. CDR3: CASAVSGYNEQFF. CDR3 DNA sequence: TGTGCCAGCGCCGTTAGCGGCTACAATGAGCAGTTCTTC.

The V and J genes are TRBV29-1 and TRBJ1-3; no firm D call. The CDR3 sequence is 14 residues long. V lost 7 bases and J 0 bases, leaving 13 bases between the germline ends. The germline V gene has CDR1 SQVTM and CDR2 ANQGSEA. The CDR3 loop reads CSASSKLSGNTIYF. For the CDR3, the DNA is TGCAGCGCCTCAAGCAAGCTCTCTGGAAACACCATATATTTT.

The rearrangement links TRBV28 to TRBJ2-7, with 10 positions matching TRBD1. Trimming at V came to 5 bases and at J to 2 bases, leaving 9 bases not matched to a gene. The germline CDR1 and CDR2 sequences are MDHEN and SYDVKM. CDR3 size: 16 residues. The chain's CDR3 is CASSRQGAGVTYEQYF. DNA of the CDR3: TGTGCCAGCAGTCGACAGGGGGCGGGAGTCACCTACGAGCAGTACTTC.

The chain is built from TRBV7-2 and TRBJ1-5, with a tentative D call TRBD1 (5 bases). CDR3 size: 15 residues. CDR1 and CDR2 (germline): SGHTA, FQGNSA. The V end lost 1 base, the J end lost 5 bases, and 12 bases lay between the germline ends. The chain's CDR3 is CASSLDAGMYQPQHF. CDR3 sequence (DNA): TGTGCCAGCAGCTTAGATGCAGGGATGTATCAGCCCCAGCATTTT.

The chain carries TRBV6-6 and TRBJ1-1, with D possibly matching TRBD1 (5 bases). Deletions cut 0 bases from V and 1 base from J, with 6 bases between. The V gene's germline CDR1 is MNHNY and CDR2 SVGAGI (reference sequence). The CDR3 is made up of 14 amino acids. CDR3 DNA: TGTGCCAGCAGTTACTCCGGGGGGAACACTGAAGCTTTCTTT. It codes for CASSYSGGNTEAFF.

The DNA of the CDR3 is TGTGCCAGCAAGGGACTAGCGGGAGAAGCCACAGATACGCAGTATTTT. It codes for CASKGLAGEATDTQYF. V and J are TRBV5-6 and TRBJ2-3; 14 nucleotides agree with TRBD2. V was pared by 6 bases and J by 2 bases, with 5 bases of the junction left unmatched. CDR1 SGHDT and CDR2 YYEEEE come from the germline V gene. CDR3 size: 16 residues.

This chain connects TRBV4-3 to TRBJ1-2, with no clear D. Trimming cost V 0 bases and J 4 bases, with 15 bases left between them. The CDR3 is made up of 16 amino acids. CDR1 and CDR2 from the germline V gene are LGHNA and YSLEER. The CDR3 loop is CASSQDIPAGSYGYTF. Written as DNA, the CDR3 is TGCGCCAGCAGCCAAGATATACCGGCGGGAAGCTATGGCTACACCTTC.

This sequence joins TRBV6-2 or TRBV6-3 and TRBJ1-2, with 8 bases aligning to TRBD1. V was clipped by 6 bases and J by 10 bases; unmatched bases: 10. Germline V CDR1 and CDR2: MNHEY, SVGEGT. The CDR3 consists of 13 residues. Here the CDR3 reads CASSLGQGRIYTF. The CDR3 DNA follows: TGTGCCAGCAGCCTCGGACAGGGCCGTATCTACACCTTC.

The chain recombines TRBV7-6 with TRBJ2-2; 7 positions agree with TRBD2. The CDR3 loop spans 17 amino acids. V shed 1 base and J 3 bases; nucleotides not matched to a gene: 8. Germline CDR1 is SGHVS and CDR2 is FNYEAQ. CDR3 protein: CASSLGGGRTYTGELFF. DNA of the CDR3: TGTGCCAGCAGCTTAGGGGGCGGGAGAACTTACACCGGGGAGCTGTTTTTT.

V gene TRBV19 combines with J gene TRBJ1-6; 7 nucleotides agree with TRBD1. V shed 5 bases and J 10 bases; nucleotides not matched to a gene: 8. Germline CDR1 is LNHDA and CDR2 is SQIVND (reference sequence). This CDR3 has 14 residues. The CDR3, as DNA: TGTGCCAGTAGTCTACAGGGGAAGGGGTCACCCCTCCACTTT. Its translation is CASSLQGKGSPLHF.

This chain's CDR3 is CASSYGTGGARNTIYF. In DNA, the CDR3 is TGTGCCAGCAGTTACGGGACAGGGGGCGCGAGAAACACCATATATTTT. The V call is TRBV6-5, the J call TRBJ1-3; 12 positions match TRBD1. The CDR3 sequence is 16 residues long. V lost 2 bases, J lost 5 bases, and 4 bases stayed unmatched. Germline values: CDR1 MNHEY, CDR2 SVGAGI.

This clone turned up a few times. V usage is TRBV5-1 and J usage is TRBJ2-6; D may be TRBD1 (6 bases). There are 15 residues in the CDR3. CDR1 and CDR2 (germline): SGHRS, YFSETQ. Trimming took 4 bases from V and 1 from J, leaving 9 bases between them. CDR3 amino acids: CASSGGFSGANVLTF. The CDR3 nucleotides are TGCGCCAGCAGCGGGGGCTTTTCTGGGGCCAACGTCCTGACTTTC.

J is TRBJ2-5 and V is TRBV4-2; weak D call: TRBD1 (6 bases). The CDR3 has 15 residues. V dropped 3 bases and J dropped 2 bases, with 13 bases sitting between them. Germline CDR1 reads LGHNA; CDR2 reads YNFKEQ. The CDR3 region is CASSQGFGTQETQYF. The CDR3 DNA sequence: TGTGCCAGCAGCCAGGGGTTCGGGACACAAGAGACCCAGTACTTC.

V and J are TRBV28 and TRBJ2-1; weak D call: TRBD2 (6 bases). The CDR3 has 13 amino acids. Trimming shortened V by 8 bases and J by 10 bases, and 18 bases separated the two germline ends. The V gene's germline CDR1 is MDHEN and CDR2 SYDVKM. CDR3 loop: CASSTSSQAEQFF. The DNA of the CDR3 is TGTGCCAGCTCGACTAGTAGTCAGGCGGAGCAGTTCTTC. Full variable domain (missing parts from reference TRBV28 and TRBJ2-1): DVKVTQSSRYLVKRTGEKVFLECVQDMDHENMFWYRQDPGLGLRLIYFSYDVKMKEKGDIPEGYSVSREKKERFSLILESASTNQTSMYLCASSTSSQAEQFFGPGTRLTVL.

The genes are TRBV28 and TRBJ1-6, with D hard to call. CDR3 length: 12 amino acids. Trimming stripped 2 bases from V and 11 bases from J, with 7 bases between. Germline values: CDR1 MDHEN, CDR2 SYDVKM. The CDR3 here is CASSLPQAPLHF. CDR3 DNA sequence: TGTGCCAGCAGTTTACCGCAGGCACCCCTCCACTTT.

This clone has more than one count but fewer than ten. CDR3 nucleotides: TGTGCCAGCAGCTCCAGGGGGGAAAGCTCCTACGAGCAGTACTTC. This gives the protein CASSSRGESSYEQYF. V gene TRBV11-2 combines with J gene TRBJ2-7; a weak D match, TRBD1 (7 bases). Per the germline V gene, CDR1 is SGHAT and CDR2 is FQNNGV. This CDR3 is 15 amino acids long. V was pared by 4 bases and J by 0 bases, with 13 bases between.

V and J are TRBV13 and TRBJ1-1, with D maybe TRBD1 (6 bases). Germline V lookup: CDR1 PRHDT, CDR2 FYEKMQ (reference sequence). V was shortened by 5 bases and J by 2 bases, with 15 bases between the two germline ends. The CDR3 spans 15 residues. The CDR3 reads CASSRLRQDNTEAFF. The DNA of the CDR3 is TGTGCCAGCAGCCGTCTGAGACAGGATAACACTGAAGCTTTCTTT. Full variable domain (remainder filled in from reference TRBV13 and TRBJ1-1): AAGVIQSPRHLIKEKRETATLKCYPIPRHDTVYWYQQGPGQDPQFLISFYEKMQSDKGSIPDRFSAQQFSDYHSELNMSSLELGDSALYFCASSRLRQDNTEAFFGQGTRLTVV.